This TCR beta chain was sequenced during a study of blood T cells in healthy people across ages. Through a sample-barcoded 5' primer and a J-beta primer mix, a second PCR was run for roughly 7 to 11 cycles. A single record per CDR3 protein comes from TCRdb applying MiXCR to the 5' RACE reads. The sample has around 1,000,000 distinct CDR3 sequences; almost 25% are singletons. V was shortened by 1 base and J by 8 bases, with 8 bases between the two germline ends. This CDR3 region has 13 residues. CDR1 and CDR2 from the germline V gene are LGHNA and YSLEER. This sample was shared with a second study, whose subject was T cells of mothers and their children.

The sequence was collected from a girl aged 2-10 years in good health. The gene calls are TRBV4-3 and TRBJ2-2, with D possibly matching TRBD1 (5 bases). The sequenced material came from blood. CDR3: CASSQAKGGELFF. As DNA, the CDR3 is TGCGCCAGCAGCCAAGCTAAGGGGGGGGAGCTGTTTTTT.